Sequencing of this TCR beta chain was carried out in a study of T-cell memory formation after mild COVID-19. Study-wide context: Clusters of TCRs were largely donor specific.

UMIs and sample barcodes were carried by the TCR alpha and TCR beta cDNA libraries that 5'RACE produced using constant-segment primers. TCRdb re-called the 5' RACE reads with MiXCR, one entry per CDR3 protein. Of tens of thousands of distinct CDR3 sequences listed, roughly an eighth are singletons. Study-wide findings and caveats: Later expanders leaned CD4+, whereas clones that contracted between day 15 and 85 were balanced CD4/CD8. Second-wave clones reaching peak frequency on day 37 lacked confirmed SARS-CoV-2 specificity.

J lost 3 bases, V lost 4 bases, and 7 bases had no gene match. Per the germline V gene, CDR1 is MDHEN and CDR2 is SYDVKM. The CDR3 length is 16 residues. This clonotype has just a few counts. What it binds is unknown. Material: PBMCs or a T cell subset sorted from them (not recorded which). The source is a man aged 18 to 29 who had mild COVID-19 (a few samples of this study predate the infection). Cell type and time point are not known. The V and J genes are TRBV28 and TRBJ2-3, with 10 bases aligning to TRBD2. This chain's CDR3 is CASSSSGGAGTDTQYF. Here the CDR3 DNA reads TGTGCCAGCAGTTCAAGCGGGGGGGCCGGAACAGATACGCAGTATTTT. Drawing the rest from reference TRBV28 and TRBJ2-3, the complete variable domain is DVKVTQSSRYLVKRTGEKVFLECVQDMDHENMFWYRQDPGLGLRLIYFSYDVKMKEKGDIPEGYSVSREKKERFSLILESASTNQTSMYLCASSSSGGAGTDTQYFGPGTRLTVL.